This note documents a single TCR beta chain sequence. In the original workflow: Reference gene primer amplification in the assay estimated nucleated cell counts. Sequencing was performed with immunoSEQ multiplex PCR; in TCRdb, only in-frame clones are kept and a portion is missing. From that table come the V and J calls and clone size; the DNA was used to work out D and trimming. This repertoire shows some 170,000 clones, roughly 81% found once; its top ten account for about 10%. The record originates from a study of blood T cell repertoires in COVID-19. About the research overall: Nucleic acid was either cDNA or gDNA, and it came from T cells, B-cell-depleted T cells, or PBMCs.

V was pared by 2 bases and J by 0 bases, with 4 bases of the junction left unmatched. Germline loops: CDR1 GTSNPN, CDR2 SVGIG (reference sequence). The CDR3 contains 14 residues. The sequence came from a middle-aged woman with COVID-19, enrolled during active disease. This chain joins TRBV30 and TRBJ2-7; 7 bases are a match to TRBD1. Input material: peripheral blood. CDR3 coding DNA: TGTGCCTGGAGTAAGTACAGGGGCTCCTACGAGCAGTACTTC. Protein sequence: CAWSKYRGSYEQYF.